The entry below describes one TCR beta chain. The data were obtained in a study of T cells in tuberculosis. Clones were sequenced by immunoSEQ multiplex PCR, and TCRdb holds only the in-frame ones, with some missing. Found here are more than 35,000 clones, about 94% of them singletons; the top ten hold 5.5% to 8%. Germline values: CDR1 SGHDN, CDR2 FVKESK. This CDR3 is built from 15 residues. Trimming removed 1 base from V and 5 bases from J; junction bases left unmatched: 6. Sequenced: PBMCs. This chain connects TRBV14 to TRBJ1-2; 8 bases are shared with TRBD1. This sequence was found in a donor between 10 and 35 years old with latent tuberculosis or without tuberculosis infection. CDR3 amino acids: CASSQGQGARYGYTF. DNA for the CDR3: TGTGCCAGCAGCCAAGGGCAGGGGGCTCGTTATGGCTACACCTTC.